A single sample is the source of the 31 T cell receptor beta chains below, sequenced in a study of cytomegalovirus exposure and HLA in healthy donors. The PCR made use of 60 Vbeta and 13 Jbeta primers. Produced via immunoSEQ multiplex PCR; TCRdb's table is partial and in-frame only. Among 200,000 to 250,000 clones listed, around 81% were seen once. The sequencing input was PBMCs. The receptor source for this set is a woman aged 55-70 years in good health and CMV-seropositive.

In this sample, this clone turned up once. The chain uses TRBV2 and TRBJ2-3; a weak D match, TRBD2 (5 bases). V lost 4 bases and J lost 9, with 8 bases in between. This CDR3 spans 11 amino acids. Germline V CDR1 and CDR2: SNHLY, FYNNEI. Written as DNA, the CDR3 is TGTGCCAGCAGTGGAGGAGGCACGCAGTATTTT. It codes for CASSGGGTQYF.

This clone was found a few times. The J gene is TRBJ1-1, the V gene TRBV5-3, with 9 positions matching TRBD1. TRBV5-3 is marked as an open reading frame, function uncertain. The CDR3 spans 16 residues. The junction had 9 bases not matched to a gene; V was cut back by 4 bases and J by 2 bases. CDR3 bases: TGTGCCAGAAGCACCATAGGGACAGGGCCTAACACTGAAGCTTTCTTT. This codes for CARSTIGTGPNTEAFF.

This rearrangement joins TRBV9 to TRBJ1-1; D gene uncertain. Trimming pared 0 bases from V and 1 base from J, leaving 7 bases between. Germline V gene data show CDR1 as SGDLS and CDR2 as YYNGEE. This CDR3 contains 14 residues. The CDR3 DNA follows: TGTGCCAGCAGCGTAGATGCAGGGAACACTGAAGCTTTCTTT. Its translation is CASSVDAGNTEAFF. Full variable domain (remainder filled in from reference TRBV9 and TRBJ1-1): DSGVTQTPKHLITATGQRVTLRCSPRSGDLSVYWYQQSLDQGLQFLIQYYNGEERAKGNILERFSAQQFPDLHSELNLSSLELGDSALYFCASSVDAGNTEAFFGQGTRLTVV.

The chain joins TRBV6-5 to TRBJ2-5, with 10 bases identical to TRBD2. The J segment lost 4 bases and the V segment lost 8 bases, leaving 7 bases of the junction unmatched. CDR1 and CDR2 from the germline V gene are MNHEY and SVGAGI. This CDR3 spans 14 amino acids. CDR3: CASWSSGRGETQYF. The DNA for the CDR3 is TGTGCCAGCTGGTCGAGCGGGAGGGGAGAGACCCAGTACTTC.

This rearrangement joins TRBV6-1 to TRBJ2-1; the D gene is possibly TRBD2 (5 bases). The CDR3 runs 16 residues. CDR1 is MNHNS and CDR2 is SASEGT in the germline V gene. Trimming took 3 bases from V and 5 from J, leaving 17 bases between them. In DNA form, the CDR3 reads TGTGCCAGCAGTGACCTTTGGCGGGCGGCAAACAATGAGCAGTTCTTC. Translated, it gives CASSDLWRAANNEQFF.

Written as DNA, the CDR3 is TGTGCCAGCAGCCCGGACAGTTGGGTGAACACTGAAGCTTTCTTT. Translation: CASSPDSWVNTEAFF. The gene calls are TRBV7-9 and TRBJ1-1; TRBD1 might be the D (6 bases). The ends were cut back, 5 bases at V and 0 bases at J, with 13 bases in the middle. The germline V gene has CDR1 SEHNR and CDR2 FQNEAQ (reference sequence). The CDR3 sequence is 15 residues long.

This clone came up a few times. CDR3 sequence reads: CASSYSSVTGITEAFF. The DNA of the CDR3 is TGTGCCAGCAGTTACTCGAGTGTCACAGGGATCACTGAAGCTTTCTTT. V gene TRBV6-7 combines with J gene TRBJ1-1; possible D gene TRBD1, 6 bases. Being an ORF, TRBV6-7 has a function that is uncertain. The CDR3 length is 16 residues. Trimming removed 0 bases at V and 4 bases at J, with 15 bases between.

This chain uses TRBV19 with TRBJ2-1; TRBD2 aligns across 10 bases. The CDR3 spans 17 residues. Germline CDR1 is LNHDA and CDR2 is SQIVND (reference sequence). The J segment lost 8 bases and the V segment lost 5 bases, leaving 15 bases of the junction unmatched. The CDR3 is CASSPYLGSSGRHEQFF. CDR3 coding DNA: TGTGCCAGTAGTCCGTATCTGGGGAGTAGCGGGAGGCATGAGCAGTTCTTC.

This clone was seen just once. The chain recombines TRBV5-1 with TRBJ2-1, with TRBD2 matching 11 bases. J gave up 7 bases and V 3 bases, and 9 bases lay outside the gene matches. Per the germline V gene, CDR1 is SGHRS and CDR2 is YFSETQ. The CDR3 extends over 16 amino acids. The CDR3 nucleotides read TGCGCCAGCAGCTCCTCCGGGACTAGCGGACCAAATGAGCAGTTCTTC. As protein: CASSSSGTSGPNEQFF.

The J gene is TRBJ2-1, the V gene TRBV6-1; TRBD2 matches 8 bases. Losses at the gene ends were 11 bases for V and 9 bases for J; bases not matched to a gene: 15. The CDR3 is 14 amino acids. Germline lookup yields CDR1 MNHNS and CDR2 SASEGT. The CDR3 region has the DNA TGTGCCGGCCAGGGACTAGGATATTTTGGTGAGCAGTTCTTC. Residues: CAGQGLGYFGEQFF.

The chain is built from TRBV6-5 and TRBJ2-1; the match to TRBD2 covers 12 bases. In germline, CDR1 is MNHEY, CDR2 SVGAGI. Trimming cost V 4 bases and J 5 bases; bases outside gene matches: 6. The CDR3 has 16 residues. The CDR3 DNA reads as TGTGCCAGCAGTTTGCGGACTAGCGGGAACCACAATGAGCAGTTCTTC. Its translation is CASSLRTSGNHNEQFF.

As DNA, the CDR3 is TGTGCCAGCAGTTCCTACAGGGGAGTGACCTACGAGCAGTACTTC. This gives the protein CASSSYRGVTYEQYF. The chain recombines TRBV28 with TRBJ2-7; the match to TRBD1 covers 7 bases. After removal of 4 bases from V and 2 bases from J, the junction contained 8 bases not matched to a gene. Germline assignment: CDR1 MDHEN and CDR2 SYDVKM. The CDR3 covers 15 residues.

This clone was seen only once. Other nucleotide sequences in the sample specify the same CDR3. This chain uses TRBV7-9 with TRBJ2-2; D is undetermined. The CDR3 contains 14 residues. In germline, CDR1 is SEHNR, CDR2 FQNEAQ (reference sequence). Between the trimmed V and J ends, which lost 1 base and 1 base, there was a span of 4 bases. The CDR3 region is CASSLDRNTGELFF. In nucleotides, the CDR3 is TGTGCCAGCAGCTTAGACAGGAACACCGGGGAGCTGTTTTTT.

V gene TRBV2 combines with J gene TRBJ2-5; no firm D call. The CDR3 is 13 residues long. The germline V and J ends were trimmed by 10 bases and 4 bases, with 16 bases remaining between them. Germline V gene data show CDR1 as SNHLY and CDR2 as FYNNEI. CDR3 residues: CAIMGLAPETQYF. The DNA for the CDR3 is TGTGCCATCATGGGCCTCGCCCCAGAGACCCAGTACTTC.

The chain uses TRBV7-3 and TRBJ2-1, with 11 nucleotides matching TRBD1. V was clipped by 10 bases and J by 7 bases; unmatched bases: 6. Germline V gene data show CDR1 as SGHTA and CDR2 as FQGTGA. There are 13 residues in the CDR3. This CDR3 is CATGQGARNEQFF. DNA for the CDR3: TGTGCCACCGGACAGGGGGCGCGAAATGAGCAGTTCTTC.

The chain uses TRBV7-2 and TRBJ2-7, with TRBD1 matching 9 bases. Trimming cost V 4 bases and J 6 bases; bases outside gene matches: 7. The CDR3 loop spans 14 amino acids. Germline CDR1 reads SGHTA; CDR2 reads FQGNSA. The DNA for the CDR3 is TGTGCCAGCAGCTCAAGGGACAGGGTGCGCGAGCAGTACTTC. Protein product: CASSSRDRVREQYF.

The rearrangement uses TRBV5-1 and TRBJ2-2; maybe TRBD1 (6 bases). The CDR3 contains 14 residues. The V end lost 2 bases, the J end lost 4 bases, and 9 bases lay between the germline ends. Germline loops: CDR1 SGHRS, CDR2 YFSETQ. CDR3 nucleotide sequence: TGCGCCAGCAGCTTTCAGGGGAGCACCGGGGAGCTGTTTTTT. Its translation: CASSFQGSTGELFF. Variable domain in full (rest from reference TRBV5-1 and TRBJ2-2): KAGVTQTPRYLIKTRGQQVTLSCSPISGHRSVSWYQQTPGQGLQFLFEYFSETQRNKGNFPGRFSGRQFSNSRSEMNVSTLELGDSALYLCASSFQGSTGELFFGEGSRLTVL.

The chain couples TRBV7-2 to TRBJ2-7; the match to TRBD1 covers 8 bases. The CDR3 has 14 residues. The ends lost 5 bases at V and 0 bases at J; junction bases unmatched: 3. In germline, CDR1 is SGHTA, CDR2 FQGNSA. In DNA form, the CDR3 reads TGTGCCAGCAGCGCACAGGGGGGCTCCTACGAGCAGTACTTC. Protein product: CASSAQGGSYEQYF.

V usage is TRBV7-9 and J usage is TRBJ2-1; weak D call: TRBD2 (6 bases). The CDR3 loop spans 15 amino acids. Germline V gives CDR1 SEHNR, CDR2 FQNEAQ (reference sequence). The ends were cut back, 6 bases at V and 9 bases at J, with 21 bases in the middle. The CDR3 DNA sequence: TGTGCCAGCAGTCCCCGGGAGCAGAATTACCGTGAGCAGTTCTTC. Residues: CASSPREQNYREQFF.

V gene TRBV5-6 combines with J gene TRBJ1-6, with a possible D match to TRBD1 (6 bases). V dropped 0 bases and J dropped 5 bases, with 6 bases sitting between them. There are 14 residues in the CDR3. Per germline, CDR1 SGHDT and CDR2 YYEEEE. CDR3 loop: CASSLGTDNSPLHF. Here the CDR3 DNA reads TGTGCCAGCAGCTTGGGGACAGATAATTCACCCCTCCACTTT.

The J gene is TRBJ1-2, the V gene TRBV7-9; 9 nucleotides agree with TRBD1. The CDR3 has 15 amino acids. CDR1 and CDR2 from the germline V gene are SEHNR and FQNEAQ (reference sequence). With V trimmed by 6 bases and J by 4 bases, 9 bases remained unmatched. The CDR3 spells CASSGTGSVSYGYTF. The CDR3 region has the DNA TGTGCCAGCAGTGGGACAGGGAGCGTCAGCTATGGCTACACCTTC. The complete variable domain, with remaining parts taken from reference TRBV7-9 and TRBJ1-2, reads DTGVSQNPRHKITKRGQNVTFRCDPISEHNRLYWYRQTLGQGPEFLTYFQNEAQLEKSRLLSDRFSAERPKGSFSTLEIQRTEQGDSAMYLCASSGTGSVSYGYTFGSGTRLTVV.

This chain joins TRBV6-1 and TRBJ1-1, with D possibly being TRBD1 (5 bases). Germline-derived CDR1 and CDR2 are MNHNS and SASEGT. There are 15 residues in the CDR3. Trimming removed 6 bases at V and 0 bases at J, with 14 bases between. The CDR3 loop is CASRPDSFMNTEAFF. CDR3 nucleotide sequence: TGTGCCAGCAGACCCGACAGTTTCATGAACACTGAAGCTTTCTTT.

This chain connects TRBV6-1 to TRBJ2-7; weak D call: TRBD1 (7 bases). With 7 bases removed from V and 3 bases from J, the gap between germline ends came to 16 bases. The CDR3 runs 14 residues. CDR1 and CDR2 from the germline V gene are MNHNS and SASEGT. Written as DNA, the CDR3 is TGTGCCAGCACAAGTCTTCAGGGGGGCTACGAGCAGTACTTC. This sequence encodes CASTSLQGGYEQYF.

V usage is TRBV28 and J usage is TRBJ1-2; D perhaps matches TRBD1 (6 bases). From germline, CDR1 is MDHEN and CDR2 SYDVKM. The length of the CDR3 is 14 residues. V dropped 2 bases and J dropped 6 bases, with 13 bases sitting between them. As DNA, the CDR3 is TGTGCCAGCAGTTTACCAGGGGTTGATAATGGCTACACCTTC. Protein: CASSLPGVDNGYTF.

The genes are TRBV29-1 and TRBJ1-2; TRBD1 is a possible D gene (6 bases). Germline CDR1 reads SQVTM; CDR2 reads ANQGSEA. The V and J ends lost 7 bases and 4 bases respectively, with 13 bases between them. CDR3 length equals 12 residues. The CDR3 DNA reads as TGCAGCGGATACAGGGTGAGCTATGGCTACACCTTC. This sequence encodes CSGYRVSYGYTF.

The rearrangement joins TRBV29-1 to TRBJ2-7; TRBD2 aligns across 7 bases. CDR1 SQVTM and CDR2 ANQGSEA come from the germline V gene. V lost 7 bases and J lost 6; bases outside the gene matches: 21. The CDR3 length is 16 residues. CDR3 coding DNA: TGCAGCGCCGCGGGAGATCCGGGAACGGGGTCTCTCGAGCAGTACTTC. Its translation: CSAAGDPGTGSLEQYF.

This chain links TRBV19 with TRBJ2-5, with 11 bases matching TRBD2. The CDR3 totals 19 residues. Germline-derived CDR1 and CDR2 are LNHDA and SQIVND (reference sequence). Unmatched junction bases numbered 19, after V lost 9 bases and J lost 1 base. The DNA for the CDR3 is TGTGCCAGACCGACCGGGACTAGCGGACAGAAGAGCCCCCAAGAGACCCAGTACTTC. Protein: CARPTGTSGQKSPQETQYF.

The J gene is TRBJ2-3, the V gene TRBV5-1; 10 positions match TRBD2. The CDR3 totals 19 residues. Trimming took 5 bases from V and 0 from J; bases not matched to a gene: 15. Germline values: CDR1 SGHRS, CDR2 YFSETQ. DNA for the CDR3: TGCGCCAGCAGTATTGGGCCCGGAAGCGGGAGGGAAAGCACAGATACGCAGTATTTT. Protein: CASSIGPGSGRESTDTQYF.

The rearrangement links TRBV7-9 to TRBJ2-2, with TRBD2 as a possible D gene (5 bases). The CDR3 consists of 13 residues. V was cut by 3 bases and J by 6 bases, with 8 bases left in between. Per germline, CDR1 SEHNR and CDR2 FQNEAQ (reference sequence). The CDR3 DNA reads as TGTGCCAGCAGCTTCAGCGGTTCCGGGGAGCTGTTTTTT. This sequence encodes CASSFSGSGELFF.

The chain is built from TRBV18 and TRBJ2-5, with no clear D. Germline V gene lookup returns CDR1 KGHSH and CDR2 LQKENI. CDR3 length: 12 amino acids. V dropped 4 bases and J dropped 3 bases, with 6 bases sitting between them. Here the CDR3 DNA reads TGTGCCAGCTCACGTGAGGAAGAGACCCAGTACTTC. It encodes CASSREEETQYF.

The chain combines TRBV5-1 with TRBJ2-3, with D perhaps matching TRBD2 (6 bases). Germline values: CDR1 SGHRS, CDR2 YFSETQ. The V gene lost 0 bases and the J gene lost 3 bases, with 8 bases spanning the gap. This CDR3 spans 14 amino acids. The CDR3 DNA is TGCGCCAGCAGCTTGGCGGGAGTAACAGATACGCAGTATTTT. Protein sequence: CASSLAGVTDTQYF.